Shown below are 2 T cell receptor beta chains from a single sample sequenced in a study of a mutant IDH1 vaccine in newly diagnosed glioma. Noted time point: baseline, week 1 (first vaccination visit). Treatment specified: pre-vaccination baseline after standard-of-care therapy. TCRdb's copy holds only in-frame clones and misses some; the assay was immunoSEQ multiplex PCR. The sample yields 35,000 to 40,000 clones, over 85% seen once. This specimen was PBMCs, taken from a glioma patient treated with radiotherapy, temozolomide or both. These receptors were obtained from a man younger than 35 with glioma.

The chain recombines TRBV7-2 with TRBJ1-1; the D gene is possibly TRBD1 (5 bases). This CDR3 has 16 amino acids. Trimming left V 1 base short and J 1 base short, with 13 bases between. Per germline, CDR1 SGHTA and CDR2 FQGNSA. In DNA, the CDR3 is TGTGCCAGCAGCTTAGATGGGGGGGTGTCGAACACTGAAGCTTTCTTT. Its protein product is CASSLDGGVSNTEAFF.

The chain joins TRBV15 to TRBJ2-7, with 10 bases aligning to TRBD2. Germline V CDR1 and CDR2: LNHNV, YYDKDF (reference sequence). The CDR3 runs to 15 residues. V was pared by 1 base and J by 5 bases, with 5 bases of the junction left unmatched. CDR3 amino acids: CATSRGRTSGDEQYF. CDR3 nucleotide sequence: TGTGCCACCAGCAGAGGCAGGACTAGCGGCGACGAGCAGTACTTC.